This TCR beta chain was captured by sequencing in a study of OX40 agonist ivuxolimab in advanced cancers. Study as a whole: Those treated in dose escalation had hepatocellular carcinoma, melanoma, renal cell cancer or head and neck cancer.

This clone has only one observation. Its antigen is as yet unknown. Findings of the study overall: At 0.1 to 3.0 mg/kg and by week 6, clonal expansion occurred in CD4+ and CD8+ blood T cells. Clonal expansion was among the lowest in partial responders at 0.1-3.0 mg/kg, especially CD8+. On average, CD8+ T cells had more expanded clones than CD4+.

CDR1 is SGHVS and CDR2 is FQNEAQ in the germline V gene. The germline V and J ends were trimmed by 5 bases and 6 bases, with 11 bases remaining between them. The CDR3 spans 12 residues. Here immunoSEQ multiplex PCR was the method, and the copy in TCRdb shows in-frame clones only, minus some. The sample consists of 65,000 to 95,000 clones, about 91% of them appearing once. This rearrangement joins TRBV7-8 to TRBJ2-7; a possible D gene is TRBD1 (6 bases). The TCR sequence derives from an adult with an advanced solid tumor such as melanoma, head and neck, liver or kidney cancer. Sequenced here: CD4+ or CD8+ T cells sorted from blood, sampled in a trial of the OX40 agonist ivuxolimab. The CDR3 is CASSIQGFEQYF. Here the CDR3 DNA reads TGTGCCAGCAGCATACAGGGTTTCGAGCAGTACTTC.